Presented here are 10 T cell receptor beta chains from one specimen sequenced in a study of blood T cell repertoires in COVID-19. Using immunoSEQ multiplex PCR, the repertoire was profiled, and TCRdb retains in-frame clones only, with some absent. The sample has about 80,000 clones, around four fifths seen once. Sequencing was performed on peripheral blood. Every receptor here comes from a human donor in a cohort sampled during active COVID-19.

The count of this clone is one. The chain carries TRBV11-2 and TRBJ2-7, with a tentative D call TRBD2 (5 bases). This CDR3 has 13 residues. Trimming removed 8 bases at V and 6 bases at J, with 17 bases between. Germline CDR1 is SGHAT and CDR2 is FQNNGV. CDR3: CASREPWIREQYF. DNA of the CDR3: TGTGCCAGCCGGGAACCTTGGATACGCGAGCAGTACTTC.

V is TRBV27 and J is TRBJ2-7; 9 bases line up with TRBD2. Germline V gives CDR1 MNHEY, CDR2 SMNVEV (reference sequence). There are 16 residues in the CDR3. V gave up 5 bases and J gave up 7 bases; unmatched junction bases: 15. CDR3 bases: TGTGCCAGCAGTCCCTGGGATCAGCGGGGGGCGGTGGAGCAGTACTTC. Translating gives CASSPWDQRGAVEQYF.

Note on this clone: An end of the junction differs from the germline gene, which may be a read error. The V call is TRBV7-6, the J call TRBJ1-2; TRBD1 agrees at 7 bases. Germline loops: CDR1 SGHVS, CDR2 FNYEAQ. There are 13 residues in the CDR3. Here the CDR3 DNA reads TGTGCCAGCGGCTTCAGACCAGGGGGAGGCTACACCTTC. Translation: CASGFRPGGGYTF. The full variable domain, completed using reference TRBV7-6 and TRBJ1-2, is GAGVSQSPRYKVTKRGQDVALRCDPISGHVSLYWYRQALGQGPEFLTYFNYEAQQDKSGLPNDRFSAERPEGSISTLTIQRTEQRDSAMYRCASGFRPGGGYTFGSGTRLTVV.

This clone has a single count. This rearrangement joins TRBV5-1 to TRBJ2-7; D is perhaps TRBD1 (7 bases). Trimming took off 4 bases at V and 6 bases at J, with 20 bases between the two ends. The CDR3 runs to 15 residues. Germline V gene lookup returns CDR1 SGHRS and CDR2 YFSETQ. CDR3 in DNA: TGCGCCAGCAGCCCCTCTAGGGGGGCAGGGGGCGAGCAGTACTTC. Encoded protein: CASSPSRGAGGEQYF.

This clone has just a few counts. This chain joins TRBV19 and TRBJ2-1, with D tentatively TRBD1 (5 bases). The germline V and J ends were trimmed by 4 bases and 0 bases, with 19 bases remaining between them. The germline CDR1 and CDR2 sequences are LNHDA and SQIVND (reference sequence). This CDR3 region has 18 residues. The CDR3, as DNA: TGTGCCAGTAGTAAGGCCAGGGCATACTCTAGCTCCTACAATGAGCAGTTCTTC. Protein: CASSKARAYSSSYNEQFF.

In this sample, this clone turned up once. V and J are TRBV5-1 and TRBJ2-1, with unresolved D. V was clipped by 7 bases and J by 0 bases, with 8 bases between them. Germline CDR1 and CDR2: SGHRS and YFSETQ. This CDR3 has 13 residues. As DNA, the CDR3 is TGCGCCAGCGGGCGCTACTCCTACAATGAGCAGTTCTTC. Translating gives CASGRYSYNEQFF.

This clone was observed a handful of times. The CDR3 DNA sequence: TGTGCCACCAGCAAACCAAGCGGGACAGGGGGTATTAGGCAGCCCCAGCATTTT. Its protein product is CATSKPSGTGGIRQPQHF. This chain connects TRBV15 to TRBJ1-5, with TRBD1 matching over 11 bases. CDR3 length: 18 amino acids. Germline trimming cut 4 bases from V and 7 bases from J; bases unmatched to any gene: 15. CDR1 and CDR2 (germline): LNHNV, YYDKDF (reference sequence).

The V call is TRBV11-3, the J call TRBJ2-1; 7 bases fit TRBD1. After removal of 3 bases from V and 3 bases from J, the junction contained 5 bases not matched to a gene. Looked up from germline, CDR1 is SGHNT and CDR2 is YENEEA. The CDR3 runs to 15 residues. The DNA of the CDR3 is TGTGCCAGCAGCTTGGGCCAGGGGGTCTACAATGAGCAGTTCTTC. This codes for CASSLGQGVYNEQFF.

This clone was recorded once. The V gene is TRBV2, the J gene TRBJ1-1; no clear D gene. The V end lost 8 bases, the J end lost 2 bases, and 12 bases lay between the germline ends. Germline V gene sequence: CDR1 SNHLY, CDR2 FYNNEI. The CDR3 spans 13 residues. The CDR3 nucleotides read TGTGCCAGCTTGAGGGATTTCAACACTGAAGCTTTCTTT. Its translation is CASLRDFNTEAFF.

V and J are TRBV6-5 and TRBJ2-7; TRBD2 agrees at 7 bases. V dropped 2 bases and J dropped 3; count of bases not matched to a gene: 1. The CDR3 loop spans 13 amino acids. The germline CDR1 and CDR2 sequences are MNHEY and SVGAGI. The CDR3 bases are TGTGCCAGCAGTTACCAGCGGGGCTACGAGCAGTACTTC. It codes for CASSYQRGYEQYF.